This entry lists 15 T cell receptor beta chains sequenced from one sample in a study of blood T cell repertoires in COVID-19. Using immunoSEQ multiplex PCR, the repertoire was profiled, and TCRdb retains in-frame clones only, with some absent. The table has some 97,000 clones, 65% to 90% seen once. The sample taken for sequencing was PBMCs or T cells enriched from blood (not recorded which). The receptors stem from a woman aged 50 to 65 who had recovered from COVID-19.

This clone was seen only once. The chain combines TRBV5-1 with TRBJ2-1; D uncertain. V was cut by 5 bases and J by 0 bases, with 12 bases left in between. Looked up from germline, CDR1 is SGHRS and CDR2 is YFSETQ. CDR3 length: 15 amino acids. The CDR3 DNA sequence: TGCGCCAGCAGTCCACGGGTGGTCTCCTACAATGAGCAGTTCTTC. This gives the protein CASSPRVVSYNEQFF. The complete variable domain, with remaining parts taken from reference TRBV5-1 and TRBJ2-1, reads KAGVTQTPRYLIKTRGQQVTLSCSPISGHRSVSWYQQTPGQGLQFLFEYFSETQRNKGNFPGRFSGRQFSNSRSEMNVSTLELGDSALYLCASSPRVVSYNEQFFGPGTRLTVL.

A remark on this clone: One end of the junction is discordant with germline, which a read error may explain. The chain employs TRBV7-3 and TRBJ2-2; D perhaps matches TRBD2 (6 bases). This CDR3 spans 15 amino acids. CDR1 SGHTA and CDR2 FQGTGA come from the germline V gene. The CDR3 loop is CASSFLRADTGGLFF. The CDR3 DNA follows: TGTGCCAGCAGCTTCCTTAGAGCCGACACCGGGGGGCTGTTTTTT. The full variable domain, with the rest looked up from reference TRBV7-3 and TRBJ2-2, is GAGVSQTPSNKVTEKGKYVELRCDPISGHTALYWYRQSLGQGPEFLIYFQGTGAADDSGLPNDRFFAVRPEGSVSTLKIQRTERGDSAVYLCASSFLRADTGGLFFGEGSRLTVL.

The count of this clone is one. The chain couples TRBV6-4 to TRBJ1-6; 8 bases fit TRBD1. The trim removed 2 bases at V and 6 bases at J, leaving 3 bases unmatched. Germline CDR1 is MRHNA and CDR2 is SNTAGT. The CDR3 loop spans 15 amino acids. CDR3 loop: CASSDGTGPNSPLHF. The CDR3 nucleotides read TGTGCCAGCAGTGACGGGACAGGTCCTAATTCACCCCTCCACTTT.

This clone was seen a few times. The chain recombines TRBV19 with TRBJ2-7; 9 bases line up with TRBD2. The CDR3 has 13 residues. Germline lookup yields CDR1 LNHDA and CDR2 SQIVND (reference sequence). With 11 bases clipped from V and 6 bases from J, the junction kept 11 bases outside the gene matches. CDR3 residues: CASAPSGMGEQYF. The DNA for the CDR3 is TGTGCCTCTGCGCCTAGCGGGATGGGCGAGCAGTACTTC.

The rearrangement links TRBV4-1 to TRBJ1-2; D remains ambiguous. Trimming cost V 1 base and J 4 bases, with 13 bases left between them. This CDR3 spans 15 amino acids. Per germline, CDR1 MGHRA and CDR2 YSYEKL. The CDR3 region has the DNA TGCGCCAGCAGCCAAGTCTCGACGGGAAGCTATGGCTACACCTTC. This encodes CASSQVSTGSYGYTF.

The chain uses TRBV9 and TRBJ2-2, with 9 bases that match TRBD2. Per the germline V gene, CDR1 is SGDLS and CDR2 is YYNGEE. The CDR3 covers 15 residues. V was pared by 6 bases and J by 2 bases, with 5 bases of the junction left unmatched. The CDR3 region is CASKPSGANTGELFF. The CDR3 DNA is TGTGCCAGCAAACCTAGCGGGGCTAACACCGGGGAGCTGTTTTTT.

The rearrangement uses TRBV28 and TRBJ1-5, with D perhaps matching TRBD1 (6 bases). The length of the CDR3 is 15 residues. Germline CDR1 reads MDHEN; CDR2 reads SYDVKM. The V gene lost 6 bases and the J gene lost 6 bases, with 18 bases spanning the gap. CDR3 in DNA: TGTGCCAGCAGGATACAGGGTGATTGGGGTCAGCCCCAGCATTTT. Its translation is CASRIQGDWGQPQHF.

This clone was found once. J is TRBJ1-1 and V is TRBV24-1, with 8 nucleotides matching TRBD1. V was clipped by 5 bases and J by 2 bases; unmatched bases: 6. This CDR3 is 15 amino acids long. Germline CDR1 KGHDR, CDR2 SFDVKD. The CDR3 region is CATSAGGGLNTEAFF. DNA for the CDR3: TGTGCCACCAGTGCAGGGGGCGGCCTTAACACTGAAGCTTTCTTT.

This chain links TRBV5-1 with TRBJ2-7; 7 nucleotides agree with TRBD1. The V and J ends lost 0 bases and 2 bases, in that order; junction bases with no gene match: 2. Germline CDR1 is SGHRS and CDR2 is YFSETQ. The CDR3 totals 14 residues. The CDR3 loop is CASSLGQGAYEQYF. In nucleotides, the CDR3 is TGCGCCAGCAGCTTGGGGCAGGGGGCCTACGAGCAGTACTTC.

CDR3 bases: TGTGCCAGCAGTGTAACCCAACTAGCGGGAGGACTCACAGATACGCAGTATTTT. Its protein product is CASSVTQLAGGLTDTQYF. The V call is TRBV2, the J call TRBJ2-3; TRBD2 aligns across 12 bases. This CDR3 region has 18 residues. Trimming took 4 bases from V and 2 from J; bases not matched to a gene: 10. Germline loops: CDR1 SNHLY, CDR2 FYNNEI.

V usage is TRBV10-3 and J usage is TRBJ2-2; D remains unclear. V dropped 10 bases and J dropped 4 bases, with 7 bases sitting between them. Germline CDR1 ENHRY, CDR2 SYGVKD. This CDR3 comprises 11 residues. The CDR3 sequence: CATTRTGELFF. As DNA, the CDR3 is TGTGCCACCACTCGCACCGGGGAGCTGTTTTTT.

This sequence joins TRBV10-3 and TRBJ1-6; D might be TRBD1 (5 bases). Germline-derived CDR1 and CDR2 are ENHRY and SYGVKD. Trimming took off 10 bases at V and 10 bases at J, with 17 bases between the two ends. The CDR3 is 13 amino acids. The CDR3 nucleotides are TGTGCCACCCTAAAACAGGAATTCTCACCCCTCCACTTT. This gives the protein CATLKQEFSPLHF.

The chain employs TRBV7-9 and TRBJ1-5, with D possibly matching TRBD1 (5 bases). This CDR3 is 14 amino acids long. The ends were cut back, 1 base at V and 6 bases at J, with 10 bases in the middle. CDR1 is SEHNR, CDR2 FQNEAQ, per germline (reference sequence). The CDR3 DNA reads as TGTGCCAGCAGCTTAGACGGGGGAGTTCAGCCCCAGCATTTT. Translating it yields CASSLDGGVQPQHF. Full variable domain (remainder filled in from reference TRBV7-9 and TRBJ1-5): DTGVSQNPRHKITKRGQNVTFRCDPISEHNRLYWYRQTLGQGPEFLTYFQNEAQLEKSRLLSDRFSAERPKGSFSTLEIQRTEQGDSAMYLCASSLDGGVQPQHFGDGTRLSIL.

In its sample, this clone was seen once. The J gene is TRBJ1-5, the V gene TRBV2; TRBD1 agrees at 7 bases. Germline V gene data show CDR1 as SNHLY and CDR2 as FYNNEI. CDR3 length: 14 residues. The V segment lost 8 bases and the J segment 3 bases; nucleotides outside the gene matches: 7. This chain's CDR3 is CASLRDSSNQPQHF. CDR3 bases: TGTGCCAGCCTCCGGGACAGTTCCAATCAGCCCCAGCATTTT.

The chain combines TRBV2 with TRBJ2-5, with D unresolved. The V gene lost 4 bases and the J gene lost 2 bases, with 11 bases spanning the gap. This CDR3 region has 14 residues. In germline, CDR1 is SNHLY, CDR2 FYNNEI. This CDR3 reads CASSVLAGQETQYF. The CDR3 DNA reads as TGTGCCAGCAGTGTCCTGGCTGGTCAAGAGACCCAGTACTTC.